The rows below give T cell receptor beta chains drawn from one sample of a study of CD8 T cells in Susac syndrome. TCRdb re-called the immunoSEQ multiplex PCR reads through MiXCR, storing one row per CDR3 protein. The sample lists more than 150,000 distinct CDR3 sequences; roughly 95% were seen once. Material: CD8+ T cells from PBMCs. Receptors originate from a human donor with multiple sclerosis. The CDR3 runs from the conserved cysteine through the conserved F or W. The D gene is left open where the match is weak. Size is omitted from some rows. Given values are once, few, many or a class for expanded clones.

J: TRBJ2-7
size: NA
V: TRBV5-6
D: NA
CDR3: CASSLAVRVYEQYF
DNA: TGTGCCAGCAGCTTGGCCGTCAGGGTCTACGAGCAGTACTTC

J: TRBJ2-7
size: NA
V: TRBV7-9
D: NA
CDR3: CASSPPGTSSSYEQYF
DNA: TGTGCCAGCAGCCCCCCCGGGACATCGAGCTCCTACGAGCAGTACTTC

J: TRBJ2-5
size: NA
V: TRBV11-2
D: NA
CDR3: CASSFPRFLGQYQETQYF
DNA: TGTGCCAGCAGCTTCCCTAGATTCCTCGGACAGTACCAAGAGACCCAGTACTTC

J: TRBJ1-2
size: NA
V: TRBV15
D: TRBD1
CDR3: CATSRVREGQGGYTF
DNA: TGTGCCACCAGCAGAGTGAGAGAGGGACAGGGAGGCTACACCTTC

J: TRBJ1-1
size: NA
V: TRBV7-2
D: NA
CDR3: CASSLVGLASTEAFF
DNA: TGTGCCAGCAGCTTAGTTGGGTTAGCGAGCACTGAAGCTTTCTTT

J: TRBJ2-5
size: once
V: TRBV29-1
D: NA
CDR3: CSVEAVGTQYF
DNA: TGCAGCGTTGAGGCTGTCGGGACCCAGTACTTC

J: TRBJ1-2
size: NA
V: TRBV30
D: NA
CDR3: CAWTRGNNYGYTF
DNA: TGTGCCTGGACGAGGGGGAATAACTATGGCTACACCTTC

J: TRBJ1-4
size: NA
V: TRBV27
D: TRBD1
CDR3: CASSYGTGIRKLFF
DNA: TGTGCCAGCAGTTACGGGACAGGGATTAGAAAACTGTTTTTT

J: TRBJ1-5
size: once
V: TRBV20-1
D: NA
CDR3: CSAGADQPQHF
DNA: TGCAGTGCAGGGGCGGATCAGCCCCAGCATTTT

J: TRBJ2-3
size: NA
V: TRBV5-1
D: NA
CDR3: CASSLLGTLGDTQYF
DNA: TGCGCCAGCAGCTTGTTGGGCACCCTGGGAGATACGCAGTATTTT

J: TRBJ1-5
size: NA
V: TRBV19
D: NA
CDR3: CASSLPRPGTPLRPQHF
DNA: TGTGCCAGTAGTTTACCCCGACCCGGGACACCGCTTCGGCCCCAGCATTTT

J: TRBJ2-1
size: NA
V: TRBV3-1
D: NA
CDR3: CASSQGPGGNEQFF
DNA: TGTGCCAGCAGCCAAGGACCAGGAGGCAATGAGCAGTTCTTC

J: TRBJ1-5
size: NA
V: TRBV27
D: NA
CDR3: CASAGGTNQPQHF
DNA: TGTGCCAGCGCGGGGGGAACAAATCAGCCCCAGCATTTT

J: TRBJ2-7
size: NA
V: TRBV3-1
D: NA
CDR3: CASSQEARRGLPYEQYF
DNA: TGTGCCAGCAGCCAAGAGGCGCGGAGGGGTCTCCCCTACGAGCAGTACTTC

J: TRBJ2-3
size: NA
V: TRBV9
D: NA
CDR3: CASSPPPRLSTDTQYF
DNA: TGTGCCAGCAGCCCTCCCCCCCGGCTTAGCACAGATACGCAGTATTTT

J: TRBJ2-1
size: NA
V: TRBV6-1
D: TRBD2
CDR3: CASSQYLAGGNTYNEQFF
DNA: TGTGCCAGCAGTCAATATTTAGCGGGAGGAAACACCTACAATGAGCAGTTCTTC

J: TRBJ2-1
size: NA
V: TRBV27
D: NA
CDR3: CASSSARSLGYNEQFF
DNA: TGTGCCAGCAGTTCCGCACGGAGCTTGGGTTACAATGAGCAGTTCTTC

J: TRBJ2-6
size: NA
V: TRBV2
D: NA
CDR3: CASSESLSGANVLTF
DNA: TGTGCCAGCAGTGAAAGCCTCTCTGGGGCCAACGTCCTGACTTTC